Included here is one TCR beta chain sequence, with context. The data are from a study of CD8+ T cells in alopecia areata. Study-wide background: The percentage of affected scalp area served as the score of severity for treated patients.

Germline V gene lookup returns CDR1 SGHRS and CDR2 YFSETQ. This CDR3 has 13 residues. J was trimmed by 5 bases and V by 7 bases; bases with no gene match: 5. The treatment was: oral pan-JAK inhibitor, 5-10 mg twice daily. Extracted RNA was reverse transcribed, and the resulting cDNA served as sequencing template. Assay used: immunoSEQ multiplex PCR; TCRdb lists only in-frame clones, some missing. Among 150,000 to 200,000 clones listed, around 64% were seen once. Sequencing was performed on CD4+ T cells sorted from blood, taken between weeks 49 and 50, from a patient treated with tofacitinib. The clonotype comes from a human donor with alopecia areata. J is TRBJ2-4 and V is TRBV5-1, with TRBD1 matching over 8 bases. CDR3 coding DNA: TGCGCCAGCTATGGGACAGGTGAAAACATTCAGTACTTC. The encoded protein is CASYGTGENIQYF. Using reference TRBV5-1 and TRBJ2-4 for the parts outside the CDR3, the full variable domain is KAGVTQTPRYLIKTRGQQVTLSCSPISGHRSVSWYQQTPGQGLQFLFEYFSETQRNKGNFPGRFSGRQFSNSRSEMNVSTLELGDSALYLCASYGTGENIQYFGAGTRLSVL.